This T cell receptor (beta chain) was captured in a study of shared clonotypes between healthy human individuals. Trimming cost V 6 bases and J 1 base, with 12 bases left between them. This CDR3 is built from 14 residues. CDR1 and CDR2 (germline): SGHTA, FQGTGA. For unsorted PBMC, 250 to 300 ng DNA per replicate equaled 32,000 or so T cell genomes. Some clones are missing from TCRdb's copy, which holds only in-frame ones; the method was immunoSEQ multiplex PCR. The data hold roughly 500,000 clones, with roughly 77% observed a single time. The chain couples TRBV7-3 to TRBJ1-1; no firm D call. This receptor was taken from a woman in her forties in good health. Some clones in this sample may be carry-over from other donors' samples. The specimen sequenced was PBMCs. In DNA form, the CDR3 reads TGTGCCAGCAGTTACCATCCAACGAACACTGAAGCTTTCTTT. This gives the protein CASSYHPTNTEAFF.